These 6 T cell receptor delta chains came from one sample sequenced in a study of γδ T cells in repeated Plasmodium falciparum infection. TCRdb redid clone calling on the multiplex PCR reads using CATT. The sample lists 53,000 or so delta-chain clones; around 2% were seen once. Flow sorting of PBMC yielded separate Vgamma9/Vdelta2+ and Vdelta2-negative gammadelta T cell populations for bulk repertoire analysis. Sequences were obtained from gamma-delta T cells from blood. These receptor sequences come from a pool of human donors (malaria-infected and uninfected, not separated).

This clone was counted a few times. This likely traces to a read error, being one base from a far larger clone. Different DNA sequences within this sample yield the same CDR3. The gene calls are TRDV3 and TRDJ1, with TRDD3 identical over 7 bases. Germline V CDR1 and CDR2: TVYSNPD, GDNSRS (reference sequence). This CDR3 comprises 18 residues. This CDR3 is CASRKNRLSLSRGDKLIF. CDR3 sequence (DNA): TGTGCCTCCCGGAAAAATCGCCTCAGCCTTAGTCGTGGGGATAAACTCATTTTT.

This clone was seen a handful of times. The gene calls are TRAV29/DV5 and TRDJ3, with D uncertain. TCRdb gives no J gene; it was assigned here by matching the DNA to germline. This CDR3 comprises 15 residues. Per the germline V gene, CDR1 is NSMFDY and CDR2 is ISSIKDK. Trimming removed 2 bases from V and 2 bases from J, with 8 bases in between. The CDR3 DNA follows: TGTGCAGCAAGGGGGTTGCCCTGGGACACCCGACAGATGTTTTTC. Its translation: CAARGLPWDTRQMFF.

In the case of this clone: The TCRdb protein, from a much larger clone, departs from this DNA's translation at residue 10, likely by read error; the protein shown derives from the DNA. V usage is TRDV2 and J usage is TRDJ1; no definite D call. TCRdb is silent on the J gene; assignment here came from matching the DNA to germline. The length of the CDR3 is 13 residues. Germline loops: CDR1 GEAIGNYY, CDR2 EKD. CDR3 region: CACDQIETDRLIF. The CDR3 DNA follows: TGTGCCTGTGATCAAATTGAGACCGATAGACTCATCTTT.

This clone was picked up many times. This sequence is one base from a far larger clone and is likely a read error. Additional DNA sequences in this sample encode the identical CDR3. The CDR3 DNA sequence: TGTGCCTCCCGGAAAAATCGCCTCAGCCTTAGTCGTGGGGACAAACTCATCTTT. Translating gives CASRKNRLSLSRGDKLIF. The V gene is TRDV3, the J gene TRDJ1; weak D call: TRDD3 (5 bases). The ends were cut back, 4 bases at V and 8 bases at J, with 35 bases in the middle. This CDR3 region has 18 residues. In germline, CDR1 is TVYSNPD, CDR2 GDNSRS (reference sequence).

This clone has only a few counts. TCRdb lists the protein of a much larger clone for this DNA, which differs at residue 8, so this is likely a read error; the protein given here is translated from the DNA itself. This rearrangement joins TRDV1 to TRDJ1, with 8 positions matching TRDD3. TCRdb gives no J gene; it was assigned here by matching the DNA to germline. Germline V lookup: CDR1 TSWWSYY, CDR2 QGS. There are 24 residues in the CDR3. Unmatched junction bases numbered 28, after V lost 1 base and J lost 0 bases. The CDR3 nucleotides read TGTGCTCTTGGGGAACCCTGTCATTTCCTAAAAATAAGTACTGGGGGTTTTTACACCGATAAACTCATCTTT. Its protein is CALGEPCHFLKISTGGFYTDKLIF.

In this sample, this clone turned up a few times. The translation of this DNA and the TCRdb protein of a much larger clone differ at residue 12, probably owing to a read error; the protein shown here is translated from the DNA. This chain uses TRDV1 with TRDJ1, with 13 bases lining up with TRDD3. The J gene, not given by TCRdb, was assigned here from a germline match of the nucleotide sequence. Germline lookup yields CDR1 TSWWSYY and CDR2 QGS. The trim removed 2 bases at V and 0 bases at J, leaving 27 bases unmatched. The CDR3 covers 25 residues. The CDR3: CALGEGSYFLSKYWGIRWYTDKLIF. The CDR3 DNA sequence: TGTGCTCTTGGGGAAGGTTCGTACTTCCTATCGAAATACTGGGGGATACGCTGGTACACCGATAAACTCATCTTT.